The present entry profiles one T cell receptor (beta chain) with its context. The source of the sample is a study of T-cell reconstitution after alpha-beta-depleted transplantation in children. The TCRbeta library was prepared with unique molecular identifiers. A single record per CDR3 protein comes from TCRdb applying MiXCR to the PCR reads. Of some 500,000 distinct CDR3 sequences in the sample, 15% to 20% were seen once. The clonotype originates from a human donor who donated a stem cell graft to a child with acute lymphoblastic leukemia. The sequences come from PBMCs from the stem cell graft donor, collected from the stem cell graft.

The CDR3 coding sequence is TGCGCCAGCAGCCTACGGACAGCGGTTCAAGAGACCCAGTACTTC. It is translated as CASSLRTAVQETQYF. The gene calls are TRBV5-1 and TRBJ2-5; D is perhaps TRBD1 (6 bases). Deletions cut 4 bases from V and 2 bases from J, with 15 bases between. Germline-derived CDR1 and CDR2 are SGHRS and YFSETQ. CDR3 size: 15 residues. Combining the CDR3 with reference TRBV5-1 and TRBJ2-5 gives the whole variable domain KAGVTQTPRYLIKTRGQQVTLSCSPISGHRSVSWYQQTPGQGLQFLFEYFSETQRNKGNFPGRFSGRQFSNSRSEMNVSTLELGDSALYLCASSLRTAVQETQYFGPGTRLLVL.